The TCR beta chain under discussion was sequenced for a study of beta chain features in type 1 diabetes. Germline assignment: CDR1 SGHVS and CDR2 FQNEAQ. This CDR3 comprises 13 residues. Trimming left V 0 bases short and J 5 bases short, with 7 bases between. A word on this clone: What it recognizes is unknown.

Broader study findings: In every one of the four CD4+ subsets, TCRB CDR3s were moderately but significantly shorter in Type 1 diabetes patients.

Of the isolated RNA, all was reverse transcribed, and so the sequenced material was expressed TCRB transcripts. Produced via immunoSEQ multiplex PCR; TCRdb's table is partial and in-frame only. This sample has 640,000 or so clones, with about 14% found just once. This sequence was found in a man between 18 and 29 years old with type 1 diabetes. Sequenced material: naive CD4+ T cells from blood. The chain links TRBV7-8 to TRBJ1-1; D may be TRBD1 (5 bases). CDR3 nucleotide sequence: TGTGCCAGCAGCTTAGCGGCAGGGACTGAAGCTTTCTTT. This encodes CASSLAAGTEAFF.